These 27 T cell receptor beta chains share one sample of origin, sequenced in a study of blood T cells in healthy people across ages (dated by TCRdb to between 2015 and 2016). The protocol used for the library was 5' RACE. The reads were generated on an Illumina HiSeq 2500. The second PCR ran for roughly 7 to 11 cycles and used a J-beta primer mix along with a sample-barcoded 5' primer. TCRdb trimmed public reads at Q25 via fastp, called clones via MiXCR and kept in-frame beta chains. Rows are unified per CDR3 protein, each entry keeping the most common DNA and genes. The sample includes under 1,100,000 distinct CDR3 sequences, with 25% observed a single time. The ten largest account for approximately 0.7% of the sample. This sample was also put to use in a study of T cells of mothers and their children.

The material sequenced was blood. The origin of the receptors is a girl aged 2 to 9 in good health.

The rearrangement uses TRBV7-9 and TRBJ2-1; 11 bases align to TRBD2. J lost 8 bases, V lost 0 bases, and 6 bases had no gene match. Per the germline V gene, CDR1 is SEHNR and CDR2 is FQNEAQ (reference sequence). This CDR3 contains 16 residues. The CDR3: CASSLAITSGSYEQFF. The DNA of the CDR3 is TGTGCCAGCAGCTTAGCGATTACTAGCGGGAGCTATGAGCAGTTCTTC.

The chain uses TRBV12-3 or TRBV12-4 and TRBJ2-5; 9 bases fit TRBD2. Trimming cost V 3 bases and J 5 bases; bases outside gene matches: 13. The CDR3 spans 17 residues. CDR3 nucleotides: TGTGCCAGCAGTTTTGCTAGCGGGGCCACCGGTGTCGAGACCCAGTACTTC. Encoded protein: CASSFASGATGVETQYF.

This clonotype has at least ten counts. The rearrangement links TRBV28 to TRBJ2-7; D ambiguous. The CDR3 is 10 amino acids. Germline values: CDR1 MDHEN, CDR2 SYDVKM. The V and J ends lost 8 bases and 4 bases respectively, with 6 bases between them. CDR3 region: CASGLYEQYF. In DNA, the CDR3 is TGTGCCAGCGGTCTTTACGAGCAGTACTTC.

The chain employs TRBV28 and TRBJ2-1; TRBD2 might be the D (5 bases). Trimming shortened V by 7 bases and J by 4 bases, and 8 bases separated the two germline ends. CDR3 length: 12 amino acids. Germline V lookup: CDR1 MDHEN, CDR2 SYDVKM. The CDR3 DNA sequence: TGTGCCAGCACAGCGGTTTACAATGAGCAGTTCTTC. Translation gives CASTAVYNEQFF.

The V and J genes are TRBV6-5 and TRBJ1-6, with TRBD1 matching 8 bases. The V segment lost 6 bases and the J segment 6 bases; nucleotides outside the gene matches: 7. The CDR3 extends over 15 amino acids. CDR1 and CDR2 from the germline V gene are MNHEY and SVGAGI. The CDR3 DNA follows: TGTGCCAGCAGGACGCCGGGACAGGTTAATTCACCCCTCCACTTT. It codes for CASRTPGQVNSPLHF.

The V and J genes are TRBV7-3 and TRBJ2-3; D ambiguous. Germline values: CDR1 SGHTA, CDR2 FQGTGA. Trimming took off 5 bases at V and 0 bases at J, with 15 bases between the two ends. The CDR3 has 16 amino acids. The CDR3 nucleotides are TGTGCCAGCAGCCCACAACCACTAACTAGCACAGATACGCAGTATTTT. Its protein is CASSPQPLTSTDTQYF.

This clonotype was recorded a few times. The chain couples TRBV4-3 to TRBJ2-7, with D maybe TRBD1 (5 bases). The CDR3 has 16 amino acids. V dropped 0 bases and J dropped 4 bases, with 16 bases sitting between them. Germline-derived CDR1 and CDR2 are LGHNA and YSLEER. In DNA form, the CDR3 reads TGCGCCAGCAGCCAAGATCCGACCCCTGGGGCATACGAGCAGTACTTC. Amino acid sequence: CASSQDPTPGAYEQYF.

This rearrangement joins TRBV7-9 to TRBJ2-5; 8 bases align to TRBD2. The closer fit of TRBJ2-7 to the DNA end suggests the J call may be wrong. Germline V gives CDR1 SEHNR, CDR2 FQNEAQ (reference sequence). CDR3 length: 12 amino acids. CDR3 sequence reads: CASSATSGEQYF. As DNA, the CDR3 is TGTGCCAGCAGCGCTACTAGCGGCGAGCAGTACTTC.

V is TRBV5-1 and J is TRBJ1-2; a possible D gene is TRBD1 (5 bases). CDR1 and CDR2 from the germline V gene are SGHRS and YFSETQ. V shed 4 bases and J shed 7 bases, with 17 bases lying between them. This CDR3 contains 14 residues. The CDR3 DNA follows: TGCGCCAGCAGCCCGACGGGGGGATCAGGTGGCTACACCTTC. Translation: CASSPTGGSGGYTF.

This chain connects TRBV3-1 to TRBJ2-7; D is undetermined. Per the germline V gene, CDR1 is LGHDT and CDR2 is YNNKEL (reference sequence). CDR3 length: 14 residues. V was shortened by 0 bases and J by 3 bases, with 9 bases between the two germline ends. CDR3: CASSQDGRIYEQYF. CDR3 nucleotides: TGTGCCAGCAGCCAAGATGGCAGGATCTACGAGCAGTACTTC.

This clonotype was picked up a small number of times. The V gene is TRBV27, the J gene TRBJ2-5; perhaps TRBD1 as D (5 bases). The DNA end lines up better with TRBJ2-1; the J call may be wrong. This CDR3 region has 13 residues. Germline values: CDR1 MNHEY, CDR2 SMNVEV (reference sequence). This CDR3 reads CASMGPLLREQFF. The CDR3 bases are TGTGCCAGCATGGGGCCCCTTTTAAGGGAGCAGTTCTTC.

The chain has TRBV4-3 and TRBJ1-1, with a possible D match to TRBD1 (6 bases). The V gene lost 1 base and the J gene lost 5 bases, with 14 bases spanning the gap. CDR1 is LGHNA, CDR2 YSLEER, per germline. The CDR3 is 15 residues long. The CDR3 DNA follows: TGCGCCAGCAGCCAAGGCGGACAGTTGGAAACTGAAGCTTTCTTT. Translating it yields CASSQGGQLETEAFF.

J is TRBJ2-3 and V is TRBV11-3; possible D gene TRBD2, 7 bases. The V end was cut by 7 bases, the J end by 3 bases, with 17 bases between. The CDR3 has 15 amino acids. From germline, CDR1 is SGHNT and CDR2 YENEEA. Here the CDR3 reads CASIPGDGGTDTQYF. The CDR3 bases are TGTGCCAGCATCCCAGGGGACGGGGGGACAGATACGCAGTATTTT.

This chain joins TRBV12-3 or TRBV12-4 and TRBJ2-5; possibly TRBD1 for D (5 bases). This CDR3 is built from 14 residues. V lost 3 bases and J lost 5, with 13 bases in between. CDR3 sequence (DNA): TGTGCCAGCAGTTTCCCAGGGTTTAGGGAGACCCAGTACTTC. Amino acids: CASSFPGFRETQYF.

This clonotype has more than one count but fewer than ten. The J gene is TRBJ2-3, the V gene TRBV24-1, with no clear D. Germline values: CDR1 KGHDR, CDR2 SFDVKD. The CDR3 sequence is 13 residues long. Between the trimmed V and J ends, which lost 0 bases and 2 bases, there was a span of 2 bases. Here the CDR3 reads CATSDLFTDTQYF. CDR3 bases: TGTGCCACCAGTGATTTGTTCACAGATACGCAGTATTTT.

This clonotype was counted between two and nine times. The chain carries TRBV6-2 or TRBV6-3 and TRBJ2-1; D possibly corresponds to TRBD2 (6 bases). The CDR3 runs 15 residues. V was cut by 4 bases and J by 2 bases, with 12 bases left in between. Germline values: CDR1 MNHEY, CDR2 SVGEGT. The CDR3: CASSWYKRAYNEQFF. The CDR3 DNA reads TGTGCCAGCAGTTGGTACAAGCGGGCCTACAATGAGCAGTTCTTC.

This clonotype was picked up a small number of times. The chain carries TRBV3-1 and TRBJ2-1, with D possibly matching TRBD2 (5 bases). The germline V gene encodes CDR1 LGHDT and CDR2 YNNKEL (reference sequence). CDR3 length: 16 residues. Trimming pared 0 bases from V and 8 bases from J, leaving 17 bases between. The CDR3 bases are TGTGCCAGCAGCCAAGATCGAGGTATTGGGAGTGATGAGCAGTTCTTC. Amino acid sequence: CASSQDRGIGSDEQFF.

The chain uses TRBV5-1 and TRBJ2-3; no clear D gene. V shed 1 base and J shed 5 bases, with 8 bases lying between them. Germline V gene sequence: CDR1 SGHRS, CDR2 YFSETQ. This CDR3 has 13 residues. The CDR3 loop reads CASSLLAEDTQYF. In DNA form, the CDR3 reads TGCGCCAGCAGCTTGCTTGCCGAAGATACGCAGTATTTT. The full variable domain, its missing parts supplied by reference TRBV5-1 and TRBJ2-3, is KAGVTQTPRYLIKTRGQQVTLSCSPISGHRSVSWYQQTPGQGLQFLFEYFSETQRNKGNFPGRFSGRQFSNSRSEMNVSTLELGDSALYLCASSLLAEDTQYFGPGTRLTVL.

This chain connects TRBV5-1 to TRBJ2-1; D is uncertain. Judging by the DNA end, TRBJ2-7 fits better; the J call may be wrong. This CDR3 comprises 13 residues. Germline CDR1 reads SGHRS; CDR2 reads YFSETQ. CDR3 coding DNA: TGCGCCAGCAGCTCGCTGCCCCTCTACGAGCAGTACTTC. Translated, it gives CASSSLPLYEQYF.

The CDR3, as DNA: TGTACCAGCAGCTTTCTCGGGACCTACGAGCAGTACTTC. Translated, it gives CTSSFLGTYEQYF. The rearrangement uses TRBV7-2 and TRBJ2-7; a weak D match, TRBD2 (5 bases). The germline V gene encodes CDR1 SGHTA and CDR2 FQGNSA. The V end lost 3 bases, the J end lost 2 bases, and 8 bases lay between the germline ends. This CDR3 spans 13 amino acids.

This clonotype was observed a few times. This chain's CDR3 is CASSPIAGTNEQYF. For the CDR3, the DNA is TGCGCCAGCAGCCCCATAGCGGGAACCAACGAGCAGTACTTC. This chain connects TRBV4-1 to TRBJ2-5; 8 bases match TRBD2. Judging by the DNA end, TRBJ2-7 fits better; the J call may be wrong. The germline V gene has CDR1 MGHRA and CDR2 YSYEKL. The CDR3 is 14 residues long.

The CDR3 spells CSARFERSSGRSGYEQYF. The CDR3 DNA sequence: TGCAGTGCTAGATTTGAGCGGAGTAGCGGGAGGAGTGGCTACGAGCAGTACTTC. The rearrangement uses TRBV20-1 and TRBJ2-7, with 10 bases aligning to TRBD2. With 2 bases clipped from V and 3 bases from J, the junction kept 16 bases outside the gene matches. The CDR3 has 18 amino acids. From germline, CDR1 is DFQATT and CDR2 SNEGSKA (reference sequence).

This chain links TRBV3-1 with TRBJ1-2; 7 bases are shared with TRBD1. Germline CDR1 reads LGHDT; CDR2 reads YNNKEL (reference sequence). Germline trimming cut 5 bases from V and 4 bases from J; bases unmatched to any gene: 7. The CDR3 loop spans 14 amino acids. The CDR3 sequence: CASSSRGGPYGYTF. The CDR3 DNA reads as TGTGCCAGCAGCTCAAGAGGGGGCCCCTATGGCTACACCTTC.

The rearrangement uses TRBV20-1 and TRBJ2-5; D gene unclear. Germline V gene data show CDR1 as DFQATT and CDR2 as SNEGSKA (reference sequence). This CDR3 is 15 amino acids long. Trimming pared 0 bases from V and 4 bases from J, leaving 15 bases between. The CDR3 loop is CSARDLMVSGETQYF. CDR3 DNA sequence: TGCAGTGCTAGAGATCTTATGGTTTCGGGAGAGACCCAGTACTTC.

In its sample, this clonotype was seen a few times. The gene calls are TRBV12-3 or TRBV12-4 and TRBJ2-1; the D is unclear. The CDR3 consists of 15 residues. V was shortened by 8 bases and J by 4 bases, with 18 bases between the two germline ends. In nucleotides, the CDR3 is TGTGCCAGCGGGTCATGGGCGGAGAAGTACAATGAGCAGTTCTTC. This sequence encodes CASGSWAEKYNEQFF.

The chain combines TRBV4-3 with TRBJ2-7; D is undetermined. Germline CDR1 reads LGHNA; CDR2 reads YSLEER. The CDR3 has 15 amino acids. Trimming pared 0 bases from V and 0 bases from J, leaving 9 bases between. Written as DNA, the CDR3 is TGCGCCAGCAGCCAAGATCGTAGGGACTCCTACGAGCAGTACTTC. Encoded protein: CASSQDRRDSYEQYF.

This clonotype showed up just a few times. The chain carries TRBV7-8 and TRBJ2-7, with D perhaps given as TRBD1 or TRBD2 (5 bases each). The CDR3 is made up of 13 amino acids. Germline V lookup: CDR1 SGHVS, CDR2 FQNEAQ. V lost 6 bases and J lost 2, with 11 bases in between. CDR3 sequence (DNA): TGTGCCAGCAGACTCCAGGGACCCTACGAGCAGTACTTC. Encoded protein: CASRLQGPYEQYF.